The clone carrying this TCR beta chain was seen more than once but under ten times. Its antigen is not known. Peripheral blood samples of roughly 9.8 milliliters were drawn from each donor. Isolation of PBMCs gave at least 6.5 million cells per sample. Together with a sample-barcoded 5' primer, a J-beta primer mix was included in a second PCR lasting roughly 6 to 12 cycles. TCRdb processed the 5' RACE reads anew with MiXCR; each CDR3 protein has one entry. The sample contains 550,000 to 750,000 distinct CDR3 sequences, around a fifth of which appear only once. With 3 bases clipped from V and 0 bases from J, the junction kept 11 bases outside the gene matches. CDR1 and CDR2 from the germline V gene are SGHRS and YFSETQ. The CDR3 sequence is 18 residues long. The source of the sample is a study of blood T cells in healthy people across ages. Study observations and caveats: The study regarded diversity estimates from one million T cells as underestimates. Across the age range, TCR beta diversity per million T cells fell in a roughly linear way.

The sequencing input was blood. The chain combines TRBV5-1 with TRBJ2-1, with TRBD2 identical over 8 bases. This clonotype originated in a man between 65 and 85 years old in good health. DNA of the CDR3: TGCGCCAGCAGCTCGAATAGCGGGACCTTAAGCTCCTACAATGAGCAGTTCTTC. Translated: CASSSNSGTLSSYNEQFF.